Listed here are 20 T cell receptor beta chains from one sample, sequenced in a study of control samples from healthy donors and cancer patients. Sequenced by immunoSEQ multiplex PCR; TCRdb stores in-frame clones only, minus some. This table has 120,000 to 150,000 clones, about 85% appearing once. The sample comprised blood. The source of these receptors is a woman in her 30s in good health.

The rearrangement uses TRBV19 and TRBJ2-7, with D uncertain. Trimming removed 0 bases from V and 3 bases from J, with 9 bases in between. CDR3 length: 14 residues. CDR1 and CDR2 (germline): LNHDA, SQIVND (reference sequence). The CDR3 is CASSIDRWNYEQYF. Written as DNA, the CDR3 is TGTGCCAGTAGTATAGATCGCTGGAACTACGAGCAGTACTTC.

The chain recombines TRBV28 with TRBJ1-2; TRBD1 aligns across 7 bases. With 6 bases clipped from V and 6 bases from J, the junction kept 16 bases outside the gene matches. CDR3 length: 16 amino acids. Germline V gene lookup returns CDR1 MDHEN and CDR2 SYDVKM. The CDR3 DNA reads TGTGCCAGCAGCTCTATCAAAAGGGACAGAATGCATGGCTACACCTTC. Translation gives CASSSIKRDRMHGYTF.

This clone was seen a single time. The V gene is TRBV4-2, the J gene TRBJ1-2; the D is unclear. Germline V CDR1 and CDR2: LGHNA, YNFKEQ. The CDR3 is 14 amino acids. With 4 bases removed from V and 7 bases from J, the gap between germline ends came to 16 bases. The CDR3 region is CASSPQISSGGYTF. CDR3 bases: TGTGCCAGCAGCCCCCAAATATCGTCCGGTGGCTACACCTTC.

The chain recombines TRBV2 with TRBJ2-3; weak D call: TRBD1 (6 bases). The CDR3 length is 15 residues. The germline V and J ends were trimmed by 3 bases and 0 bases, with 10 bases remaining between them. The germline V gene has CDR1 SNHLY and CDR2 FYNNEI. CDR3 nucleotide sequence: TGTGCCAGCAGTGAGGGGGCAGAGAGCACAGATACGCAGTATTTT. Translating it yields CASSEGAESTDTQYF.

The V gene is TRBV3-1 (or the pseudogene TRBV3-2), the J gene TRBJ2-7; tentatively, D is TRBD1 or TRBD2 (6 bases each). V lost 5 bases and J lost 12, with 17 bases in between. CDR1 and CDR2 from the germline V gene are LGHDT and YNNKEL (reference sequence). The CDR3 runs to 12 residues. CDR3 nucleotide sequence: TGTGCCAGCAGCGCCTCCGATCGGGGGCTGTACTTC. Its translation: CASSASDRGLYF.

The chain has TRBV5-1 and TRBJ2-5, with 13 nucleotides matching TRBD2. J was trimmed by 5 bases and V by 1 base; bases with no gene match: 2. Germline lookup yields CDR1 SGHRS and CDR2 YFSETQ. This CDR3 is built from 15 residues. The CDR3, as DNA: TGCGCCAGCAGCTTGACACTAGCGGGAGGGGAGACCCAGTACTTC. The encoded protein is CASSLTLAGGETQYF.

This chain uses TRBV12-3 or TRBV12-4 with TRBJ2-6; tentative D call: TRBD1 (5 bases). The CDR3 spans 13 residues. The V end was cut by 10 bases, the J end by 2 bases, with 9 bases between. This CDR3 reads CATSGPGANVLTF. The DNA for the CDR3 is TGTGCCACCTCAGGGCCTGGGGCCAACGTCCTGACTTTC.

The rearrangement links TRBV5-1 to TRBJ2-1; 9 bases fit TRBD2. Trimming removed 0 bases from V and 5 bases from J; junction bases left unmatched: 6. This CDR3 has 16 amino acids. The germline V gene encodes CDR1 SGHRS and CDR2 YFSETQ. The CDR3 DNA is TGCGCCAGCAGCTTGGGGCTGGCTAGCGGGGACAATGAGCAGTTCTTC. Amino acids: CASSLGLASGDNEQFF.

The chain is built from TRBV3-1 (or the pseudogene TRBV3-2) and TRBJ1-2; no firm D call. The CDR3 sequence is 13 residues long. Germline CDR1 reads LGHDT; CDR2 reads YNNKEL (reference sequence). With 0 bases removed from V and 4 bases from J, the gap between germline ends came to 6 bases. The CDR3 reads CASSQDLSYGYTF. The CDR3 region has the DNA TGTGCCAGCAGCCAAGATCTCAGCTATGGCTACACCTTC.

This chain connects TRBV7-2 to TRBJ2-7; possibly TRBD2 for D (6 bases). The germline V gene encodes CDR1 SGHTA and CDR2 FQGNSA. The CDR3 consists of 14 residues. Trimming left V 5 bases short and J 3 bases short, with 14 bases between. The DNA of the CDR3 is TGTGCCAGCAGCCACTACAGCGGGTACTACGAGCAGTACTTC. It yields the protein CASSHYSGYYEQYF.

This sequence joins TRBV19 and TRBJ1-1; maybe TRBD1 (6 bases). The CDR3 runs 13 residues. Germline V lookup: CDR1 LNHDA, CDR2 SQIVND (reference sequence). Trimming shortened V by 3 bases and J by 7 bases, and 12 bases separated the two germline ends. As DNA, the CDR3 is TGTGCCAGTAGTATTAACAGGGCTAGTGAAGCTTTCTTT. It encodes CASSINRASEAFF.

The chain joins TRBV18 to TRBJ1-4; perhaps TRBD1 as D (5 bases). Germline lookup yields CDR1 KGHSH and CDR2 LQKENI. V lost 2 bases and J lost 8, with 18 bases in between. The length of the CDR3 is 16 residues. CDR3 region: CASSPLSRDGREKLFF. In nucleotides, the CDR3 is TGTGCCAGCTCACCATTGTCCCGGGACGGCCGAGAAAAACTGTTTTTT. Filled out from reference TRBV18 and TRBJ1-4, the complete variable domain reads NAGVMQNPRHLVRRRGQEARLRCSPMKGHSHVYWYRQLPEEGLKFMVYLQKENIIDESGMPKERFSAEFPKEGPSILRIQQVVRGDSAAYFCASSPLSRDGREKLFFGSGTQLSVL.

V gene TRBV2 combines with J gene TRBJ2-3; 9 nucleotides line up with TRBD1. The CDR3 extends over 14 amino acids. V dropped 5 bases and J dropped 6; count of bases not matched to a gene: 6. CDR1 and CDR2 (germline): SNHLY, FYNNEI. The CDR3: CASSWDREWDTQYF. The DNA of the CDR3 is TGTGCCAGCAGTTGGGACAGGGAATGGGATACGCAGTATTTT.

V is TRBV5-1 and J is TRBJ1-2; D unresolved. CDR3 size: 12 residues. Germline CDR1 reads SGHRS; CDR2 reads YFSETQ. V lost 0 bases, J lost 8 bases, and 8 bases lay in between. The CDR3 loop reads CASSLVGNGYTF. The DNA for the CDR3 is TGCGCCAGCAGCTTGGTGGGGAACGGCTACACCTTC.

A note on this clone: The sample has other DNA sequences that encode this CDR3 too. The rearrangement joins TRBV7-8 to TRBJ2-7, with no clear D. Germline V gene sequence: CDR1 SGHVS, CDR2 FQNEAQ. V dropped 2 bases and J dropped 1 base, with 0 bases sitting between them. The CDR3 loop spans 11 amino acids. The CDR3 nucleotides are TGTGCCAGCAGCTTATCCTACGAGCAGTACTTC. Translated: CASSLSYEQYF.

This clone showed up just once. The J gene is TRBJ1-2, the V gene TRBV28, with 7 bases matching TRBD1. After removal of 4 bases from V and 5 bases from J, the junction contained 10 bases not matched to a gene. This CDR3 is 15 amino acids long. The germline V gene has CDR1 MDHEN and CDR2 SYDVKM. CDR3 amino acids: CASSSEGAGGYGYTF. For the CDR3, the DNA is TGTGCCAGCAGTTCCGAGGGGGCTGGAGGTTATGGCTACACCTTC.

This chain links TRBV11-2 with TRBJ2-2; 7 nucleotides agree with TRBD1. Germline CDR1 reads SGHAT; CDR2 reads FQNNGV. V shed 1 base, J shed 5 bases, and the junction held 4 bases outside the gene matches. CDR3 size: 15 residues. The CDR3 loop reads CASSLAGGGTGELFF. CDR3 DNA: TGTGCCAGCAGCTTAGCAGGGGGTGGAACCGGGGAGCTGTTTTTT.

The rearrangement links TRBV14 to TRBJ2-7, with 8 bases that match TRBD1. Unmatched junction bases numbered 8, after V lost 3 bases and J lost 4 bases. Germline assignment: CDR1 SGHDN and CDR2 FVKESK. The CDR3 runs 15 residues. CDR3 in amino acids: CASSHRTGTLYEQYF. DNA of the CDR3: TGTGCCAGCAGCCACCGGACAGGGACCTTGTACGAGCAGTACTTC.

Concerning this clone itself: This specimen includes other DNA sequences encoding the same CDR3. This chain links TRBV7-3 with TRBJ2-5; D perhaps matches TRBD2 (5 bases). The V gene's germline CDR1 is SGHTA and CDR2 FQGTGA. The ends were cut back, 2 bases at V and 2 bases at J, with 9 bases in the middle. There are 14 residues in the CDR3. CDR3 region: CASSLLAQQETQYF. CDR3 nucleotide sequence: TGTGCCAGCAGCTTACTAGCCCAGCAAGAGACCCAGTACTTC. The full variable domain, rest sourced from reference TRBV7-3 and TRBJ2-5, is GAGVSQTPSNKVTEKGKYVELRCDPISGHTALYWYRQSLGQGPEFLIYFQGTGAADDSGLPNDRFFAVRPEGSVSTLKIQRTERGDSAVYLCASSLLAQQETQYFGPGTRLLVL.

This clone was counted once. The chain couples TRBV19 to TRBJ1-2, with unresolved D. The CDR3 loop spans 13 amino acids. Germline CDR1 reads LNHDA; CDR2 reads SQIVND (reference sequence). Trimming took 4 bases from V and 4 from J, leaving 10 bases between them. CDR3: CASSTPGIYGYTF. CDR3 DNA: TGTGCCAGTAGTACTCCGGGTATCTATGGCTACACCTTC.